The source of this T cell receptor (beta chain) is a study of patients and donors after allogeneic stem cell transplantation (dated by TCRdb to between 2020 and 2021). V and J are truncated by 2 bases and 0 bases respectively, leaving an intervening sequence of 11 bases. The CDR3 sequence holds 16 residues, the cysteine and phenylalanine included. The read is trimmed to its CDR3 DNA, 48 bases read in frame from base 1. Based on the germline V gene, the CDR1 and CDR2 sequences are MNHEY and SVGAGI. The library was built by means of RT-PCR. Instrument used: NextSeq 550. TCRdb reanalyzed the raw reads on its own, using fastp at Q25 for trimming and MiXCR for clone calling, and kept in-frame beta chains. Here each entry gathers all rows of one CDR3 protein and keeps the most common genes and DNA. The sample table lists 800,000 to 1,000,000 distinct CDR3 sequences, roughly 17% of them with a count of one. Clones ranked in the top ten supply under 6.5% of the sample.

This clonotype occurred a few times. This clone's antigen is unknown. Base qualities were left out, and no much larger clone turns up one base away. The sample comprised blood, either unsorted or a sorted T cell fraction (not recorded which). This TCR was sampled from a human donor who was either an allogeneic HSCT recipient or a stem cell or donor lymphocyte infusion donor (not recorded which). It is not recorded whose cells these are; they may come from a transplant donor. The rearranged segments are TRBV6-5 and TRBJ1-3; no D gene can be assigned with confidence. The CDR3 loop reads CASSYEGPNSGNTIYF. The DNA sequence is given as TGTGCCAGCAGTTACGAAGGACCAAACTCTGGAAACACCATATATTTT.